The clone carrying this T cell receptor (beta chain) was counted many times. Its antigen remains unknown. Each CDR3 protein gets one entry after TCRdb re-called the RT-PCR reads with MiXCR. The sample lists 500,000 or so distinct CDR3 sequences; 16% were seen once. Germline V gene lookup returns CDR1 LGHDT and CDR2 YNNKEL (reference sequence). The V gene lost 0 bases and the J gene lost 10 bases, with 13 bases spanning the gap. The CDR3 is 15 residues long. This record comes from a study of response to subunit inactivated influenza vaccine. Study findings and constraints: The authors put forward the suggestion that each seasonal influenza vaccination may bring in only a limited number of new T cells.

This sequence joins TRBV3-1 and TRBJ1-6; D gene unclear. Here the sequenced sample was CD4+ T cells sorted from PBMCs, taken less than 30 months after vaccination. This TCR was sampled from a man between 50 and 75 years old who received an inactivated influenza vaccine. The CDR3 DNA reads as TGTGCCAGCAGCCAAGACGCAGGATCTCGATCACCCCTCCACTTT. It specifies CASSQDAGSRSPLHF.